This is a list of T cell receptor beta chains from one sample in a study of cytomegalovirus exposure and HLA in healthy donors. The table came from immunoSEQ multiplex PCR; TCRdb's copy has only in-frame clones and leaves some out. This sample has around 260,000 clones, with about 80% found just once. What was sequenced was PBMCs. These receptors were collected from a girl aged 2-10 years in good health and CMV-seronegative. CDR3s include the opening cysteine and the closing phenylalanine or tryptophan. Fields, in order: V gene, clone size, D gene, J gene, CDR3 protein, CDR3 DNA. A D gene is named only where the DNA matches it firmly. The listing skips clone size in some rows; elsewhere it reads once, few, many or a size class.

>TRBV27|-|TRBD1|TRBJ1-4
CASRISSGQGVKLFF
TGTGCCAGCAGAATATCGTCGGGACAGGGGGTGAAACTGTTTTTT
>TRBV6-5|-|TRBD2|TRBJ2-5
CASRRGGEETQYF
TGTGCCAGCAGACGGGGGGGGGAAGAGACCCAGTACTTC
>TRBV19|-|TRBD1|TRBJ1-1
CASSTITGASTEAFF
TGTGCCAGTAGTACCATTACAGGGGCGAGTACTGAAGCTTTCTTT
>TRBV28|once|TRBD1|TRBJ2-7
CASSLYRQGWNEQYF
TGTGCCAGCAGTTTATACCGACAGGGCTGGAACGAGCAGTACTTC
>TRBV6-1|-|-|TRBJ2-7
CASSELPGHQSSYEQYF
TGTGCCAGCAGTGAGTTACCGGGACACCAAAGCTCCTACGAGCAGTACTTC
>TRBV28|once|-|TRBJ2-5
CASSLVLGGRETQYF
TGTGCCAGCAGTTTAGTTCTAGGGGGAAGGGAGACCCAGTACTTC
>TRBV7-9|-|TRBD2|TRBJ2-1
CASSPGLAGTDEQFF
TGTGCCAGCAGCCCCGGACTAGCGGGAACTGATGAGCAGTTCTTC
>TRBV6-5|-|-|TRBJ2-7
CASRIRTAPYEQYF
TGTGCCAGCAGAATAAGGACAGCCCCCTACGAGCAGTACTTC
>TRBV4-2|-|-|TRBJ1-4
CASSPVAITLKKLFF
TGTGCCAGCAGCCCGGTAGCGATAACCCTGAAAAAACTGTTTTTT
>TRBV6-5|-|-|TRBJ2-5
CATEEVGQETQYF
TGTGCCACCGAGGAGGTTGGTCAAGAGACCCAGTACTTC
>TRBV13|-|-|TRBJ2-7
CASSWATGDYEQYF
TGTGCCAGCAGCTGGGCCACGGGGGACTACGAGCAGTACTTC
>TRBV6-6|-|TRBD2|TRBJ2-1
CASSYSGTRGGEQFF
TGTGCCAGCAGTTACTCGGGGACTAGAGGTGGTGAGCAGTTCTTC
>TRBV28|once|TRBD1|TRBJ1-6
CASSPPDRDSPLHF
TGTGCCAGCAGTCCTCCTGACAGGGACTCACCCCTCCACTTT
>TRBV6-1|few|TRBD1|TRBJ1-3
CASSVTGTFSGNTIYF
TGTGCCAGCAGTGTGACAGGGACCTTCTCTGGAAACACCATATATTTT
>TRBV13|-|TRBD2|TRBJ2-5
CASSLVAGVQETQYF
TGTGCCAGCAGCTTAGTAGCGGGGGTCCAAGAGACCCAGTACTTC
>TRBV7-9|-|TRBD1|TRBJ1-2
CSSSKGQHYGYTF
TGTTCCAGCAGCAAGGGACAGCACTATGGCTACACCTTC
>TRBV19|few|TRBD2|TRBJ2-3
CASTHAGGRVDTQYF
TGTGCCAGTACCCATGCGGGGGGGCGCGTAGATACGCAGTATTTT
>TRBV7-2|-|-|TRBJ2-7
CASSFYRGGYYEQYF
TGTGCCAGCAGCTTTTACAGGGGGGGGTACTACGAGCAGTACTTC
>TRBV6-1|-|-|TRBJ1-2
CASSEVHLFNGRSGYGYTF
TGTGCCAGCAGTGAAGTGCACTTATTCAACGGGAGGTCCGGTTATGGCTACACCTTC
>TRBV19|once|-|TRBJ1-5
CASSIPWQYSNQPQHF
TGTGCCAGTAGTATACCCTGGCAGTATAGCAATCAGCCCCAGCATTTT